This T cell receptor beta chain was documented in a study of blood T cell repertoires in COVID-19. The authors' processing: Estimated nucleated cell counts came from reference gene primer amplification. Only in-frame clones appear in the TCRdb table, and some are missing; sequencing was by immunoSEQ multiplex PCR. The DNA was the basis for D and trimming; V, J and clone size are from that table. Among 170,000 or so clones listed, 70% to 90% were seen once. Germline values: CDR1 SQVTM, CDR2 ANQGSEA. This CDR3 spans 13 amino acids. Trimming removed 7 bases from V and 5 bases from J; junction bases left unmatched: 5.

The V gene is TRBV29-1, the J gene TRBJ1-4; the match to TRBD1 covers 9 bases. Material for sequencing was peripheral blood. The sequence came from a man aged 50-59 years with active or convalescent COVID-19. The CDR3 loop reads CSGLQGANEKLFF. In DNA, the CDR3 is TGCAGCGGCCTACAGGGGGCGAATGAAAAACTGTTTTTT.